The rows below give T cell receptor beta chains drawn from one sample of a study of CD8 T cells in Susac syndrome. TCRdb passed the immunoSEQ multiplex PCR reads through MiXCR, listing each CDR3 protein once. In the table there are about 300,000 distinct CDR3 sequences, over 75% of which are singletons. Input material: CD8+ T cells from PBMCs. The receptors here all came from a human donor with multiple sclerosis. CDR3s include the opening cysteine and the closing phenylalanine or tryptophan. Fields, in order: D gene, J gene, V gene, clone size, CDR3 DNA, CDR3 protein. A D gene is named only where the DNA matches it firmly. Expanded clones are given a class, and other clones once, few, many or no size at all.

. | TRBJ2-3 | TRBV9 | . | TGTGCCAGCAGCGCTGACCGGGGAGCAGATACGCAGTATTTT | CASSADRGADTQYF
. | TRBJ1-5 | TRBV6-2/TRBV6-3 | . | TGTGCCAGCACCGACCAAGGTGGGGGTACCAATCAGCCCCAGCATTTT | CASTDQGGGTNQPQHF
. | TRBJ1-5 | TRBV20-1 | . | TGCAGTGCTTCGGACAGACCCGGGTGGTTTAGCAATCAGCCCCAGCATTTT | CSASDRPGWFSNQPQHF
TRBD2 | TRBJ2-5 | TRBV4-3 | . | TGCGCCAGCAGCCAAGGTTCAGGGCGGGGGGAGACCCAGTACTTC | CASSQGSGRGETQYF
. | TRBJ1-1 | TRBV28 | . | TGTGCCAGCAGTCATGGCGTAGGTACCTGGGGGTTGAACACTGAAGCTTTCTTT | CASSHGVGTWGLNTEAFF
. | TRBJ2-5 | TRBV19 | . | TGTGCCAGTAGTCCTGACCTACAAGGAGGGGGCGCCGAGACCCAGTACTTC | CASSPDLQGGGAETQYF
. | TRBJ2-1 | TRBV7-9 | few | TGTGCCAGCAGCAGATACAGGGTAGAGGAGCAGTTCTTC | CASSRYRVEEQFF
. | TRBJ2-7 | TRBV11-2 | . | TGTGCCAGCTTGAGGGGGGCCTCCTACGAGCAGTACTTC | CASLRGASYEQYF
. | TRBJ1-3 | TRBV5-6 | . | TGTGCCAGCAGCTTTGCAGGAAACACCATATATTTT | CASSFAGNTIYF
. | TRBJ2-7 | TRBV6-5 | . | TGTGCCAGCAGTTCCCAGGGAGGCTCCTCCTACGAGCAGTACTTC | CASSSQGGSSYEQYF
. | TRBJ2-5 | TRBV6-5 | . | TGTGCCAGCAGTTTACAAGTGACCACACCAACAGCCGAAGAGACCCAGTACTTC | CASSLQVTTPTAEETQYF
. | TRBJ2-7 | TRBV3-1 | few | TGTGCCAGCAGCGAGACCGGGACCCGCGAGTATTACGAGCAGTACTTC | CASSETGTREYYEQYF
. | TRBJ2-7 | TRBV6-1 | few | TGTGCCAGCAATGATGGCGGGCTCGAGCAGTACTTC | CASNDGGLEQYF
. | TRBJ2-1 | TRBV4-3 | . | TGCGCCAGCAGCCAAGAGGGCTGGAATGAGCAGTTCTTC | CASSQEGWNEQFF
TRBD1 | TRBJ2-5 | TRBV28 | once | TGTGCCAGCACCATGGGTAGGGGGCGTCGAGAAGAGACCCAGTACTTC | CASTMGRGRREETQYF
TRBD1 | TRBJ2-3 | TRBV19 | . | TGTGCCAGTAGTATTTGGGACAGGGCCGCCTCCCATACGCAGTATTTT | CASSIWDRAASHTQYF
. | TRBJ1-1 | TRBV29-1 | . | TGCAGCGTTGACAGGAAACCTGGGTTCTTT | CSVDRKPGFF
TRBD1 | TRBJ1-5 | TRBV23-1 | . | TGCGCCAGCAGTCCCCTGGGGGACAGGGCAGGACCCCAGCATTTT | CASSPLGDRAGPQHF
TRBD2 | TRBJ2-7 | TRBV6-6 | few | TGTGCCAGCAGGCCGCTAGCGGGGCCCTACGAGCAGTACTTC | CASRPLAGPYEQYF
TRBD2 | TRBJ2-1 | TRBV19 | . | TGTGCCAGTAGTATTTCTAGCGGGGGCTCCTACAATGAGCAGTTCTTC | CASSISSGGSYNEQFF
. | TRBJ2-1 | TRBV9 | . | TGTGCCAGCAGCGTGACTGGAGGGACCAATGAGCAGTTCTTC | CASSVTGGTNEQFF
. | TRBJ2-3 | TRBV12-3/TRBV12-4 | . | TGTGCCAGCAGTCAACAGGGCCATACGCAGTATTTT | CASSQQGHTQYF